One and the same sample provided the 13 T cell receptor beta chains below, sequenced in a study of spatial heterogeneity in lung cancer. TCRdb reanalysed the 5' RACE reads using MiXCR and keeps one entry per CDR3 protein. The sample lists about 2,800 distinct CDR3 sequences; 25% to 40% were seen once. The time point: sample taken at primary tumor resection. Whole RNA from tumor, nontumor lung or frozen PBMC was sequenced unsorted. The source material was PBMCs, sampled at surgery. These receptors were collected from a male donor with early-stage non-small cell lung cancer.

The chain uses TRBV19 and TRBJ1-5, with 8 bases fitting TRBD1. The CDR3 consists of 15 residues. Germline V CDR1 and CDR2: LNHDA, SQIVND (reference sequence). Trimming at V came to 8 bases and at J to 4 bases, leaving 10 bases not matched to a gene. The CDR3 bases are TGTGCCAGTGGGATCGAGGACAGGGCTAATCAGCCCCAGCATTTT. Translated: CASGIEDRANQPQHF.

The chain uses TRBV6-1 and TRBJ1-1, with no clear D. In germline, CDR1 is MNHNS, CDR2 SASEGT. V lost 2 bases, J lost 2 bases, and 6 bases lay in between. CDR3 length: 13 residues. The CDR3 sequence is CASSETINTEAFF. In DNA, the CDR3 is TGTGCCAGCAGTGAAACTATCAACACTGAAGCTTTCTTT.

At least ten counts were recorded for this clonotype. One end of the junction varies from germline; a read error may be responsible. The chain carries TRBV14 and TRBJ2-1; D not resolved. The CDR3 is 11 amino acids. From germline, CDR1 is SGHDN and CDR2 FVKESK. The CDR3 region has the DNA TGTGCCAGCAGCCAAGAGCTACGGGCGGTCTTC. Translation: CASSQELRAVF.

The DNA of the CDR3 is TGTGCCAGCAGCTCGCCTCTTACCCCGAACACCGGGGAGCTGTTTTTT. This encodes CASSSPLTPNTGELFF. The V call is TRBV7-9, the J call TRBJ2-2; D call uncertain. Per the germline V gene, CDR1 is SEHNR and CDR2 is FQNEAQ (reference sequence). CDR3 size: 16 residues. V shed 4 bases and J shed 0 bases, with 12 bases lying between them.

This clonotype occurred many times. This chain links TRBV5-6 with TRBJ2-7; TRBD1 matches 10 bases. The V gene's germline CDR1 is SGHDT and CDR2 YYEEEE. V gave up 0 bases and J gave up 5 bases; unmatched junction bases: 5. The CDR3 loop spans 15 amino acids. CDR3 coding DNA: TGTGCCAGCAGCTTGGAAGGGACAGGGGTGAACGAGCAGTACTTC. It is translated as CASSLEGTGVNEQYF.

This clonotype is judged medium-sized (0.01 to 0.1%). J is TRBJ2-3 and V is TRBV4-1, with D unresolved. The CDR3 is 17 residues long. V was cut by 1 base and J by 1 base, with 15 bases left in between. Looked up from germline, CDR1 is MGHRA and CDR2 is YSYEKL. Written as DNA, the CDR3 is TGCGCCAGCAGCCAAGTGGTGATAGGACCGGGCACAGATACGCAGTATTTT. Translated, it gives CASSQVVIGPGTDTQYF.

V is TRBV28 and J is TRBJ1-2; D gene ambiguous. CDR3 length: 14 residues. The V gene's germline CDR1 is MDHEN and CDR2 SYDVKM. V was pared by 3 bases and J by 4 bases, with 12 bases between. CDR3 loop: CASSLAAALYGYTF. DNA for the CDR3: TGTGCCAGCAGTTTGGCGGCAGCCCTCTATGGCTACACCTTC.

This clonotype appeared many times. The V and J genes are TRBV19 and TRBJ2-7; D might be TRBD1 (5 bases). The CDR3 totals 13 residues. The V end was cut by 4 bases, the J end by 6 bases, with 13 bases between. The germline V gene encodes CDR1 LNHDA and CDR2 SQIVND (reference sequence). The CDR3 sequence: CASSTGFLAEQYF. CDR3 DNA: TGTGCCAGTAGTACAGGGTTCCTGGCCGAGCAGTACTTC.

This chain uses TRBV7-3 with TRBJ2-6; D unresolved. The CDR3 totals 15 residues. Germline V gene data show CDR1 as SGHTA and CDR2 as FQGTGA. V was clipped by 5 bases and J by 0 bases, with 8 bases between them. CDR3: CASSQRRSGANVLTF. CDR3 in DNA: TGTGCCAGCAGCCAACGTCGCTCTGGGGCCAACGTCCTGACTTTC.

In this sample, this clonotype turned up many times. At one end the junction does not follow the germline gene, possibly because of a read error. V is TRBV7-2 and J is TRBJ1-2; 10 bases map to TRBD1. In germline, CDR1 is SGHTA, CDR2 FQGNSA. The CDR3 covers 20 residues. In DNA, the CDR3 is TGTGCCAGCAGCCCCGAATTGACCCTCCGACAGGGGGCCCAAGGCTATGGCCACACCTTC. It yields the protein CASSPELTLRQGAQGYGHTF.

V usage is TRBV6-5 and J usage is TRBJ2-7; D unclear. With 6 bases removed from V and 0 bases from J, the gap between germline ends came to 15 bases. The V gene's germline CDR1 is MNHEY and CDR2 SVGAGI. This CDR3 is 15 amino acids long. The CDR3 loop is CASRTLGQVSYEQYF. CDR3 DNA: TGTGCCAGCAGGACCCTCGGGCAGGTCTCCTACGAGCAGTACTTC.

Ten or more counts support this clonotype. The chain uses TRBV19 and TRBJ2-2; 13 bases are shared with TRBD2. The CDR3 is 16 residues long. J was trimmed by 0 bases and V by 10 bases; bases with no gene match: 5. CDR1 and CDR2 from the germline V gene are LNHDA and SQIVND (reference sequence). CDR3 nucleotide sequence: TGTGCCACCACCGGACTAGCGGGGGCGAACACCGGGGAGCTGTTTTTT. Its translation: CATTGLAGANTGELFF.

This clonotype is termed medium-sized. The rearrangement joins TRBV7-2 to TRBJ1-2; D remains unclear. Trimming removed 3 bases at V and 4 bases at J, with 3 bases between. The CDR3 loop spans 11 amino acids. CDR1 and CDR2 (germline): SGHTA, FQGNSA. The CDR3 sequence is CASSFIYGYTF. The CDR3 bases are TGTGCCAGCAGCTTTATCTATGGCTACACCTTC.